These T cell receptor beta chains were read from a single sample in a study of T cell repertoires in cytomegalovirus infection. Via MiXCR, TCRdb re-called the reads, giving one row per CDR3 protein. Found here are approximately 1,000,000 distinct CDR3 sequences, roughly 30% of them singletons; the top ten hold about an eighth. These receptors lack a known antigen. The input for sequencing was cultured CD8+ T cells from PBMCs, taken from culture after CMV antigen stimulation. The receptors stem from a human donor in good health (CMV status not recorded). Some clones in this sample may be carry-over from other donors' samples. The conserved cysteine and the conserved F or W are not part of the CDR3 here.

v_call	j_call	cdr3_aa
TRBV4-1	TRBJ2-1	ASSQTRSVYNEQF
TRBV12-3/TRBV12-4	TRBJ1-5	ASSPRGQGNNQPQH
TRBV11-1	TRBJ2-1	ASSLEANRYNEQF
TRBV9	TRBJ2-3	ASSVEYRDTQY
TRBV6-1	TRBJ2-5	ASSEGATGGGETQY
TRBV20-1	TRBJ2-7	SARDPSLGAYEQY
TRBV12-3/TRBV12-4	TRBJ2-2	ANSLIPGTGELF
TRBV7-2	TRBJ2-3	ASSLLGATDTQY
TRBV4-2	TRBJ1-2	ASSLPGGNYGYT
TRBV20-1	TRBJ1-1	GRLRNTEAF
TRBV19	TRBJ2-1	ASTWDSGGSNEQF
TRBV6-5	TRBJ1-6	ASSYGSAGSPLH
TRBV7-8	TRBJ2-5	ASSVPPGTGGGETQY
TRBV6-1	TRBJ1-4	ASSEFGVPNEKLF
TRBV7-6	TRBJ2-7	ASSNRDSQGEQY
TRBV6-1	TRBJ2-1	ASNLIAGGPNNEQF
TRBV15	TRBJ2-1	ATSEISRGHEQF
TRBV9	TRBJ2-7	ASSVGDTSYEQY
TRBV7-2	TRBJ2-1	ASSSRTSGGSSYNEQF
TRBV19	TRBJ1-2	ASSNRDRSYGYT
TRBV5-1	TRBJ1-1	ASSLHVTGMNTEAF
TRBV7-9	TRBJ1-1	ASSWTVKNTEAF
TRBV12-3/TRBV12-4	TRBJ1-1	ASLGLDDGTEAF
TRBV5-1	TRBJ1-2	ASQAPDVAYGYT
TRBV7-4	TRBJ2-2	ASSLSRRRTGELF
TRBV27	TRBJ2-1	ASSSVQSGTGNLNEQF
TRBV10-2	TRBJ1-4	ASSDPAPGQGDEKLF
TRBV2	TRBJ2-2	ASSWRTGGSGELF
TRBV27	TRBJ2-7	ASSLTSTYEQY
TRBV12-5	TRBJ1-5	ASGPRGGSNQPQH
TRBV15	TRBJ1-4	ATSRDPGGNAENEKLF
TRBV24-1	TRBJ2-4	ATSDSTEGQFQNIQY
TRBV29-1	TRBJ1-2	SVNQPGGYT
TRBV12-3/TRBV12-4	TRBJ2-3	ASSWGTGYRTQY
TRBV5-5	TRBJ1-2	ASSPNAGAFVPGGYT
TRBV7-6	TRBJ2-7	ASSLNRLYEQY
TRBV19	TRBJ2-1	ASSISGLSYNEQF
TRBV19	TRBJ2-2	ASSERGGLTGELF
TRBV7-2	TRBJ2-5	ASSPGGLETQY
TRBV4-1	TRBJ2-7	ASSPGPLAYEQY
TRBV7-2	TRBJ2-7	ASSQAGQGYEQY